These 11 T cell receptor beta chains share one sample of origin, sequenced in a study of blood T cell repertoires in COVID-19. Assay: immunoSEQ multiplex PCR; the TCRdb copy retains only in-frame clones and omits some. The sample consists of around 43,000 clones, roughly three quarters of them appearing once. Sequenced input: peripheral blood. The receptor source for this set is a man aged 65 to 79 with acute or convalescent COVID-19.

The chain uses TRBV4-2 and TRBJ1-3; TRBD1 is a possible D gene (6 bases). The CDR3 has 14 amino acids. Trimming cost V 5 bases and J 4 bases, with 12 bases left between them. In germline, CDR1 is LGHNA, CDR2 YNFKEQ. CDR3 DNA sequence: TGTGCCAGCAGCTCTCGACAGGAGGGAAACACCATATATTTT. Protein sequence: CASSSRQEGNTIYF.

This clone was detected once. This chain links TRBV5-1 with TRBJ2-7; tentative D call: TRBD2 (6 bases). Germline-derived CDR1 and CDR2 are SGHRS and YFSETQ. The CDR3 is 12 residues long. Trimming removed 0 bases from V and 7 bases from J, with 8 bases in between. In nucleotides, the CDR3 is TGCGCCAGCAGCTTGGAGGCGGGGGAGCAGTACTTC. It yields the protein CASSLEAGEQYF.

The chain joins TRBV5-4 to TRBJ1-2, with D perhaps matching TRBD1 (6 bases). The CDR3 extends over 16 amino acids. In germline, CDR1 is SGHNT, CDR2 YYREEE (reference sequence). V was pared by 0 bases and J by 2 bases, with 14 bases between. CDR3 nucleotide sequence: TGTGCCAGCAGCTTGGAGGGGGGGAATTTGAACTATGGCTACACCTTC. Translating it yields CASSLEGGNLNYGYTF.

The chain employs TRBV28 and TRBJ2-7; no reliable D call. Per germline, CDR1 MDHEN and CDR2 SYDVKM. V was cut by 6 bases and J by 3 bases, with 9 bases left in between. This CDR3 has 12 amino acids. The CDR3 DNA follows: TGTGCCAGCAGCCGATACGGCTACGAGCAGTACTTC. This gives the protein CASSRYGYEQYF. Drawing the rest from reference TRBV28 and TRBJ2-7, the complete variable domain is DVKVTQSSRYLVKRTGEKVFLECVQDMDHENMFWYRQDPGLGLRLIYFSYDVKMKEKGDIPEGYSVSREKKERFSLILESASTNQTSMYLCASSRYGYEQYFGPGTRLTVT.

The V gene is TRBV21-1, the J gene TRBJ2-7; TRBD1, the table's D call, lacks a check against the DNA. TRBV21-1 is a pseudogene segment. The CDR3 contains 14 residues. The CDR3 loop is CASSGADRVGEQYF. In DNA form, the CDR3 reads TGTGCCAGCAGCGGGGCCGATCGGGTCGGCGAGCAGTACTTC.

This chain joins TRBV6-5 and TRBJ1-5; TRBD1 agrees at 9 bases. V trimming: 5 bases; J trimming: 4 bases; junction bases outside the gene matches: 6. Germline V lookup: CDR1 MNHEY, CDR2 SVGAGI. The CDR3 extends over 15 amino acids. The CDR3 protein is CASSPWTGANQPQHF. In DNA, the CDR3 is TGTGCCAGCAGTCCTTGGACAGGGGCAAATCAGCCCCAGCATTTT.

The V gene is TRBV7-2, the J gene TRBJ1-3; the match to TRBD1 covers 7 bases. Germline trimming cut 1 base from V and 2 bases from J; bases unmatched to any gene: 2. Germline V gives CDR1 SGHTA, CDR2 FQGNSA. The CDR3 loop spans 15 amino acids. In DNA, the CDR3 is TGTGCCAGCAGCTTAGAAAGGGGGCCTGGAAACACCATATATTTT. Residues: CASSLERGPGNTIYF.

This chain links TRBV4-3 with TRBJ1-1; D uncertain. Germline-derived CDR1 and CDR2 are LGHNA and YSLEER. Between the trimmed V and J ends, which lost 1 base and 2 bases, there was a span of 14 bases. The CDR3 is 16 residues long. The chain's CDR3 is CASSQVYSGPNTEAFF. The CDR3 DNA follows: TGCGCCAGCAGCCAAGTATATTCAGGCCCAAACACTGAAGCTTTCTTT.

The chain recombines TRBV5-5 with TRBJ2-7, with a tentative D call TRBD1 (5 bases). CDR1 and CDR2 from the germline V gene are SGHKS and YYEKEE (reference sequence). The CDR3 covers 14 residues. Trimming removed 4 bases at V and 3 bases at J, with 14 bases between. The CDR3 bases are TGTGCCAGCAGCCCTGGGGCTAGAGACTACGAGCAGTACTTC. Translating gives CASSPGARDYEQYF. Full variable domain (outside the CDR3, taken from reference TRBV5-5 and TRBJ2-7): DAGVTQSPTHLIKTRGQQVTLRCSPISGHKSVSWYQQVLGQGPQFIFQYYEKEERGRGNFPDRFSARQFPNYSSELNVNALLLGDSALYLCASSPGARDYEQYFGPGTRLTVT.

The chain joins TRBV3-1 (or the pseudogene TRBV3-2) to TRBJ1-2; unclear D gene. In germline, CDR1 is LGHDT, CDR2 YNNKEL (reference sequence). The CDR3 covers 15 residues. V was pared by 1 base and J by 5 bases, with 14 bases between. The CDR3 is CASSQVVVGPYGYTF. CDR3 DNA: TGTGCCAGCAGCCAAGTGGTAGTCGGTCCATATGGCTACACCTTC.

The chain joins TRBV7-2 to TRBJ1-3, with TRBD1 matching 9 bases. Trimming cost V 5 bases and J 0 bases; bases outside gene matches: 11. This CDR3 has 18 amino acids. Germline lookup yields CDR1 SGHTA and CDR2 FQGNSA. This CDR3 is CASSAPGQGLDSGNTIYF. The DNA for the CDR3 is TGTGCCAGCAGCGCTCCGGGACAGGGATTAGACTCTGGAAACACCATATATTTT.